This TCR beta chain emerged from a study of blood T cell repertoires in COVID-19 (dated by TCRdb to the early 2020s). Study-level background: Collaborator samples came from the United States, Italy and Spain and covered acute and convalescent phases of COVID-19. The material from the prospective study consisted of cDNA or gDNA derived from T cells, B-cell-depleted T cells, or PBMCs. The dataset comprised deeply sampled blood TCRbeta repertoires from subjects exposed to, actively infected with, or recovered from COVID-19. A freely available public database, intended as a resource for researchers studying the immune response to SARS-CoV-2, is where the repertoires were released. The samples were drawn from two sources: the first 160 participants of the ongoing ImmuneRACE study, and over 1,000 subjects contributed by 6 global collaborators. Sample metadata almost always included a de-identified subject ID, COVID-19 status, age in years and sex. Where available, HLA class I and class II types were obtained from metadata supplied by the sample provider rather than from assay-based typing. The study at large found these results: Clinical and demographic metadata were provided uncurated, with the amount varying by source and participant.

Based on the germline V gene, the CDR1 and CDR2 sequences are SGHRS and YFSETQ. The CDR3 goes from the cysteine to the phenylalanine over 14 residues. Solely the CDR3 DNA is kept, with 42 bases framed from the first base. V sheds 4 bases and J sheds 4 bases, leaving 14 bases between their ends. TCRbeta CDR3 regions were amplified from genomic DNA using the immunoSEQ Assay, a bias-controlled multiplex PCR. As for how the authors treated the data: The number of nucleated cells in each sample was estimated from the amplification of reference gene primers within the assay. To quantify the absolute abundance of each unique TCRbeta CDR3 rearrangement, sequence reads were collapsed and filtered. For each sample, productive Simpson clonality was calculated as the square root of Simpson's diversity index over productive rearrangements. Sourced from immuneACCESS, this table was stored by TCRdb with only in-frame sequences that have V and J called. A share of the clones is absent; for the studies checked, an unresolved V gene accounts for under half, and the remainder has no known explanation. For V, J and clone size, that table is used; D and trimming come from the DNA. The sample records 240,000 or so clones, about 80% of which are singletons. Roughly a tenth of the sample is held by the ten biggest clonotypes.

Whole blood was collected in K2EDTA tubes by collaborating institutions according to the institutions' own protocols. For TCRbeta analysis, collaborator samples were shipped as frozen whole blood, as isolated PBMCs, or as DNA extracted from either sample type. About this clone itself: No cognate antigen has been identified for it. No per-base quality is available; no much larger clone lies one base away.

The sequencing sample was made of peripheral blood. In this chain, TRBV5-1 is recombined with TRBJ1-1; perhaps TRBD1 is the D gene, with 6 bases matching. The receptor was derived from a woman older than 75 with acute or convalescent COVID-19. The sequence in DNA is TGCGCCAGCAGCAGAGGGACACCCCCCACTGAAGCTTTCTTT. This codes for CASSRGTPPTEAFF.